The clone carrying this T cell receptor beta chain was recorded at least ten times. The data are from a study of T cells after yellow fever vaccination. For the study at large: Each low-cell-number fraction was prepared by means of SMART-Seq v4 Ultra Low Input. Study outcomes and limitations: Reappearing after the booster were most of the clones from primary vaccination (96% CD4, 88% CD8). Researchers report a weaker secondary response that nonetheless peaked faster, day 5 versus 15.

CDR1 DFQATT and CDR2 SNEGSKA come from the germline V gene (reference sequence). The V segment lost 5 bases and the J segment 9 bases; nucleotides outside the gene matches: 8. The CDR3 contains 14 residues. One entry per CDR3 protein, called by TCRdb with MiXCR from the 5' RACE reads. The repertoire includes about 85,000 distinct CDR3 sequences, more than 10% of them detected once, and approximately 23% sits in the top ten. The rearrangement joins TRBV20-1 to TRBJ2-1; 12 nucleotides align to TRBD2. The source material was CD8+ T cells not binding an NS4B(214-222) dextramer, sorted from PBMCs, sampled less than 25 days after the first yellow fever vaccination. The sequence came from a man aged 18 to 29 who received the YFV17D yellow fever vaccine. The CDR3 nucleotides are TGCAGTGCTGACGCTAGCGGGGGGGCGTCTGAGCAGTTCTTC. Its protein product is CSADASGGASEQFF.